The clone carrying this T cell receptor beta chain was picked up one time. The sample is drawn from a study of blood T cell repertoires in COVID-19. Study details: Material from acute and convalescent COVID-19 was sourced from the United States, Italy and Spain. Sources were T cells, B-cell-depleted T cells, or PBMCs; the material itself was cDNA or gDNA.

Source study methods: The authors estimated nucleated cell counts from reference gene primer amplification. This table comes from immunoSEQ multiplex PCR, and its TCRdb copy is limited to in-frame clones, with some not included. V, J and clone size are those of that table, while D and trimming were read from the DNA. Found here are about 410,000 clones, more than 80% of them singletons; the top ten hold around 1.4%. Sequencing was carried out using peripheral blood. The source is a woman between 25 and 40 years old with active or convalescent COVID-19.

The CDR3 loop is CASSEGMAGVSEQYF. CDR3 nucleotide sequence: TGTGCCAGCAGTGAAGGGATGGCGGGAGTATCCGAGCAGTACTTC. The gene calls are TRBV6-1 and TRBJ2-7, with 7 nucleotides matching TRBD2. This CDR3 has 15 amino acids. Trimming cost V 1 base and J 6 bases; bases outside gene matches: 9. Germline V gene data show CDR1 as MNHNS and CDR2 as SASEGT.